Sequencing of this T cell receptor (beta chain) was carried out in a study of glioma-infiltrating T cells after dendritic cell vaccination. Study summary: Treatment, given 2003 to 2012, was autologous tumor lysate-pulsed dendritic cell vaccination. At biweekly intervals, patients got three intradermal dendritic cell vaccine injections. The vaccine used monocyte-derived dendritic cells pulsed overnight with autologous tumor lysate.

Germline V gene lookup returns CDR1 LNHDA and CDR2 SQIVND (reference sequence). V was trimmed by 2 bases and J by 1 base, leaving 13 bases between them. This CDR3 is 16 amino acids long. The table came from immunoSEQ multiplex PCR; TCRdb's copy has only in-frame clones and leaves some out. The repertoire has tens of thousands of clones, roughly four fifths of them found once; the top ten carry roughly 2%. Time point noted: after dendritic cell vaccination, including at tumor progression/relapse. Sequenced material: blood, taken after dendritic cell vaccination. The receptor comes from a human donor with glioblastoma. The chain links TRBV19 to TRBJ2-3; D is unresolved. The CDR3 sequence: CASSITTAARTDTQYF. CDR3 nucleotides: TGTGCCAGTAGTATAACAACGGCGGCCCGCACAGATACGCAGTATTTT.